These 28 T cell receptor beta chains originate from one sample sequenced in a study of monozygotic twins with inflammatory bowel disease. TCRdb processed the 5' RACE reads again and assigns one entry to each CDR3 protein, with no DNA. The sample has about 300,000 distinct CDR3 sequences. The sequencing input was blood. The receptors shown here come from a human donor with ulcerative colitis or Crohn's disease, or a healthy co-twin of an affected twin (not recorded which).

The rearrangement links TRBV7-9 to TRBJ2-3; with no DNA, the TCRdb D assignment of TRBD1 cannot be verified. Germline lookup yields CDR1 SEHNR and CDR2 FQNEAQ (reference sequence). The CDR3 length is 16 residues. The CDR3: CASSLLGQRSTDTQYF.

The chain recombines TRBV5-1 with TRBJ1-1. The germline gives CDR1 SGHRS, CDR2 YFSETQ. The CDR3 totals 13 residues. CDR3 loop: CASSWDWRTEAFF. Together with reference TRBV5-1 and TRBJ1-1, the CDR3 gives the full variable domain: KAGVTQTPRYLIKTRGQQVTLSCSPISGHRSVSWYQQTPGQGLQFLFEYFSETQRNKGNFPGRFSGRQFSNSRSEMNVSTLELGDSALYLCASSWDWRTEAFFGQGTRLTVV.

V gene TRBV7-9 combines with J gene TRBJ2-2; the TCRdb call, TRBD1, lacks DNA for checking. Germline CDR1 SEHNR, CDR2 FQNEAQ (reference sequence). The CDR3 sequence is 15 residues long. Here the CDR3 reads CASSLRQGDTGELFF.

V and J are TRBV5-6 and TRBJ1-2. The CDR3 sequence is 12 residues long. CDR1 is SGHDT, CDR2 YYEEEE, per germline. The CDR3 is CASSLSEYGYTF.

The rearrangement joins TRBV12-3 or TRBV12-4 to TRBJ1-1. The CDR3 runs to 13 residues. This CDR3 reads CASSSGVGAEAFF.

V and J are TRBV10-2 and TRBJ2-1; without DNA, the TCRdb call of TRBD2 cannot be checked. The CDR3 is 16 amino acids. Looked up from germline, CDR1 is WSHSY and CDR2 is SAAADI. CDR3 residues: CASRWGLAGVYNEQFF.

The chain carries TRBV12-5 and TRBJ2-5; TCRdb outputs TRBD1, but without DNA this stays unchecked. The CDR3 sequence is 15 residues long. Germline values: CDR1 LGHNT, CDR2 FRNRAP. CDR3 in amino acids: CATYPRTGVRETQYF. Full variable domain (rest looked up from reference TRBV12-5 and TRBJ2-5): DARVTQTPRHKVTEMGQEVTMRCQPILGHNTVFWYRQTMMQGLELLAYFRNRAPLDDSGMPKDRFSAEMPDATLATLKIQPSEPRDSAVYFCATYPRTGVRETQYFGPGTRLLVL.

The chain couples TRBV20-1 to TRBJ2-7. Per the germline V gene, CDR1 is DFQATT and CDR2 is SNEGSKA (reference sequence). The CDR3 is 13 residues long. The CDR3 here is CSAPRITAYEQYF.

The chain has TRBV29-1 and TRBJ2-6. CDR1 SQVTM and CDR2 ANQGSEA come from the germline V gene. The CDR3 length is 17 residues. CDR3 protein: CSVESADGSSGANVLTF.

The rearrangement joins TRBV7-9 to TRBJ2-7; TCRdb proposes TRBD1, but this gene call is untestable without DNA. This CDR3 region has 13 residues. CDR1 SEHNR and CDR2 FQNEAQ come from the germline V gene (reference sequence). The CDR3 spells CASRRTGYYEQYF.

The J gene is TRBJ2-3, the V gene TRBV30; the D call from TCRdb, TRBD2, cannot be confirmed without DNA. The germline gives CDR1 GTSNPN, CDR2 SVGIG (reference sequence). The CDR3 loop spans 15 amino acids. CDR3 loop: CAWRGLAGAIGTQYF.

The rearrangement uses TRBV7-9 and TRBJ1-2; TCRdb's D call, TRBD1, is unchecked because there is no DNA. This CDR3 is 13 amino acids long. The germline V gene encodes CDR1 SEHNR and CDR2 FQNEAQ (reference sequence). CDR3 sequence reads: CASRTGTHYGYTF.

V gene TRBV6-2 or TRBV6-3 combines with J gene TRBJ1-1. The CDR3 totals 12 residues. CDR1 MNHEY and CDR2 SVGEGT come from the germline V gene. The CDR3 spells CASSYGVTEAFF.

The rearrangement joins TRBV29-1 to TRBJ2-6. In germline, CDR1 is SQVTM, CDR2 ANQGSEA. The CDR3 is 15 residues long. CDR3 loop: CSVVPGHSGANVLTF. The full variable domain, with the rest looked up from reference TRBV29-1 and TRBJ2-6, is SAVISQKPSRDICQRGTSLTIQCQVDSQVTMMFWYRQQPGQSLTLIATANQGSEATYESGFVIDKFPISRPNLTFSTLTVSNMSPEDSSIYLCSVVPGHSGANVLTFGAGSRLTVL.

The V call is TRBV7-9, the J call TRBJ2-7; TCRdb outputs TRBD2, but without DNA this stays unchecked. This CDR3 region has 17 residues. CDR1 and CDR2 from the germline V gene are SEHNR and FQNEAQ (reference sequence). Here the CDR3 reads CASSLFAAGAETYEQYF.

The chain links TRBV19 to TRBJ2-1; the D call of TRBD2 rests on TCRdb alone, since no DNA is present to check it. Germline V lookup: CDR1 LNHDA, CDR2 SQIVND (reference sequence). This CDR3 comprises 19 residues. The CDR3 is CASNSLAGGTTSSYNEQFF.

The rearrangement joins TRBV6-1 to TRBJ1-2; TCRdb designates TRBD1, a call that cannot be tested without DNA. Germline-derived CDR1 and CDR2 are MNHNS and SASEGT. The CDR3 covers 15 residues. CDR3 in amino acids: CASSTRTGGGYGYTF.

J is TRBJ1-1 and V is TRBV6-5; TCRdb returns TRBD1, unconfirmable since there is no DNA. CDR1 and CDR2 from the germline V gene are MNHEY and SVGAGI. This CDR3 comprises 16 residues. This CDR3 reads CASSSRGGFRNTEAFF.

This chain links TRBV6-1 with TRBJ1-1; TCRdb's D call, TRBD1, is unchecked because there is no DNA. CDR1 and CDR2 from the germline V gene are MNHNS and SASEGT. The CDR3 is 14 residues long. The CDR3 spells CASRGGQPNTEAFF.

V usage is TRBV14 and J usage is TRBJ2-2. CDR1 is SGHDN and CDR2 is FVKESK in the germline V gene. This CDR3 is 14 amino acids long. CDR3 sequence reads: CASSQGGRTGELFF.

The chain carries TRBV5-1 and TRBJ2-6. The length of the CDR3 is 15 residues. Germline loops: CDR1 SGHRS, CDR2 YFSETQ. The CDR3 sequence is CASSSGVSGANVLTF.

The CDR3 sequence is CASSSSPSGQFF. This chain joins TRBV19 and TRBJ2-1. CDR1 and CDR2 (germline): LNHDA, SQIVND (reference sequence). The CDR3 loop spans 12 amino acids. The variable domain in full, completed from reference TRBV19 and TRBJ2-1, reads DGGITQSPKYLFRKEGQNVTLSCEQNLNHDAMYWYRQDPGQGLRLIYYSQIVNDFQKGDIAEGYSVSREKKESFPLTVTSAQKNPTAFYLCASSSSPSGQFFGPGTRLTVL.

The chain joins TRBV9 to TRBJ2-2; the D gene TCRdb calls, TRBD1, cannot be checked with no DNA. Germline CDR1 SGDLS, CDR2 YYNGEE. The CDR3 runs to 14 residues. The CDR3 sequence: CASSVGSPAGELFF.

The chain links TRBV6-2 or TRBV6-3 to TRBJ2-1; TCRdb picks TRBD1, but there is no DNA to check that call. Per the germline V gene, CDR1 is MNHEY and CDR2 is SVGEGT. The CDR3 is 14 residues long. CDR3 in amino acids: CASRTTGRLNEQFF.

The chain links TRBV14 to TRBJ2-3; TCRdb designates TRBD2, a call that cannot be tested without DNA. The CDR3 loop spans 15 amino acids. From germline, CDR1 is SGHDN and CDR2 FVKESK. CDR3 amino acids: CASSHIPGLVDTQYF.

The chain joins TRBV20-1 to TRBJ2-7; TCRdb proposes TRBD1, but this gene call is untestable without DNA. From germline, CDR1 is DFQATT and CDR2 SNEGSKA (reference sequence). This CDR3 is 14 amino acids long. This chain's CDR3 is CSARTPGPSYEQYF.

This chain joins TRBV5-1 and TRBJ2-3; the D call from TCRdb, TRBD1, cannot be confirmed without DNA. The CDR3 is 14 amino acids. Germline-derived CDR1 and CDR2 are SGHRS and YFSETQ. The CDR3 region is CASSPGTGRDTQYF.

The chain links TRBV6-2 or TRBV6-3 to TRBJ2-1; TCRdb returns TRBD1, unconfirmable since there is no DNA. CDR1 MNHEY and CDR2 SVGEGT come from the germline V gene. The CDR3 is 14 amino acids. This CDR3 is CASSYLQGWGEQFF.